These 25 T cell receptor beta chains share one sample of origin, sequenced in a study of CD8+CD57+ T cells in acquired aplastic anemia. The template for TCR beta VDJ and CDR3 sequence profiling was genomic DNA. MiXCR, run by TCRdb on the reads, gives a single entry per CDR3 protein. The repertoire has about 120,000 distinct CDR3 sequences, 45% to 60% of them found once; the top ten carry 25% to 30%. For sequencing, patients were chosen who had shown expansion of CD8+CD57+ cells by flow cytometry. The sequenced sample was sorted CD4+, CD8+, or CD8+CD57+ T cells (not recorded which) from PBMCs. The receptor source for this set is a human donor with aplastic anemia.

CDR3 in amino acids: CSARNPNQNQGAPHEQYF. DNA of the CDR3: TGCAGTGCTAGAAACCCGAACCAGAACCAGGGGGCGCCCCACGAGCAGTACTTC. The chain combines TRBV20-1 with TRBJ2-7; 8 bases are a match to TRBD1. J lost 5 bases, V lost 2 bases, and 20 bases had no gene match. The CDR3 loop spans 18 amino acids. CDR1 and CDR2 (germline): DFQATT, SNEGSKA (reference sequence).

This chain links TRBV10-2 with TRBJ2-7; 7 bases align to TRBD1. Germline V gene lookup returns CDR1 WSHSY and CDR2 SAAADI. Losses at the gene ends were 0 bases for V and 6 bases for J; bases not matched to a gene: 5. The CDR3 consists of 14 residues. CDR3 DNA: TGCGCCAGCAGTGAGTCGAGGGCAGGGGGCGAGCAGTACTTC. Translating it yields CASSESRAGGEQYF.

Only one count was recorded for this clonotype. The rearrangement uses TRBV7-9 and TRBJ2-1; 10 bases line up with TRBD2. The germline V gene has CDR1 SEHNR and CDR2 FQNEAQ (reference sequence). With 4 bases clipped from V and 13 bases from J, the junction kept 7 bases outside the gene matches. The CDR3 loop spans 13 amino acids. The CDR3 DNA follows: TGTGCCAGCAGCTCCCAAGCGGGAGGGCGACAGTTCTTC. Translating gives CASSSQAGGRQFF.

This clonotype was picked up a small number of times. The chain has TRBV2 and TRBJ1-1; D not resolved. CDR3 length: 14 residues. Germline CDR1 SNHLY, CDR2 FYNNEI. V lost 6 bases to trimming and J lost 1 base, with 12 bases between them. CDR3 bases: TGTGCCAGCAGCGGGATAGGAGCGAACACTGAAGCTTTCTTT. This codes for CASSGIGANTEAFF.

The rearrangement joins TRBV6-5 to TRBJ2-7; D is undetermined. V lost 3 bases to trimming and J lost 2 bases, with 11 bases between them. The V gene's germline CDR1 is MNHEY and CDR2 SVGAGI. The CDR3 is made up of 14 amino acids. As DNA, the CDR3 is TGTGCCAGCAGTTATGGCCACGGTCCCTACGAGCAGTACTTC. Its translation is CASSYGHGPYEQYF.

The J gene is TRBJ1-6, the V gene TRBV6-1, with D perhaps TRBD1 (5 bases). The CDR3 is 13 amino acids. V was pared by 3 bases and J by 8 bases, with 8 bases between. Per the germline V gene, CDR1 is MNHNS and CDR2 is SASEGT. This CDR3 is CASSDSRDSPLHF. Here the CDR3 DNA reads TGTGCCAGCAGTGATTCCAGGGATTCACCCCTCCACTTT.

This clonotype was detected a few times. The rearrangement joins TRBV24-1 to TRBJ1-1, with a possible D match to TRBD1 (6 bases). The CDR3 contains 14 residues. In germline, CDR1 is KGHDR, CDR2 SFDVKD. Trimming removed 5 bases at V and 4 bases at J, with 13 bases between. This CDR3 reads CATSGTGSGTEAFF. The CDR3 DNA reads as TGTGCCACCAGTGGTACAGGGAGTGGCACTGAAGCTTTCTTT.

The V call is TRBV10-1, the J call TRBJ1-1; D uncertain. V was shortened by 0 bases and J by 1 base, with 9 bases between the two germline ends. There are 15 residues in the CDR3. CDR1 WNHNN and CDR2 SYGVQD come from the germline V gene (reference sequence). CDR3 sequence: CASSESSQENTEAFF. The CDR3 nucleotides read TGCGCCAGCAGTGAGTCGAGTCAGGAGAACACTGAAGCTTTCTTT.

The chain combines TRBV12-3 or TRBV12-4 with TRBJ1-5; 7 bases map to TRBD1. V lost 4 bases, J lost 4 bases, and 1 base stayed unmatched. The CDR3 spans 13 residues. CDR3: CASSWDSNQPQHF. The CDR3 DNA reads TGTGCCAGCAGTTGGGACAGTAATCAGCCCCAGCATTTT.

This clonotype appeared a single time. The chain is built from TRBV10-3 and TRBJ2-1, with D maybe TRBD2 (5 bases). Per germline, CDR1 ENHRY and CDR2 SYGVKD. The CDR3 has 16 residues. V lost 6 bases and J lost 0, with 15 bases in between. CDR3 sequence: CAIRAQRHFSYNEQFF. CDR3 sequence (DNA): TGTGCCATCAGAGCACAGCGGCACTTCTCCTACAATGAGCAGTTCTTC.

The V and J genes are TRBV12-3 or TRBV12-4 and TRBJ2-7, with 11 bases identical to TRBD1. The V gene end was trimmed by 3 bases and the J gene end by 5 bases; junction bases not matched to a gene: 6. The CDR3 has 15 amino acids. As DNA, the CDR3 is TGTGCCAGCAGTTTTACCGGGACAGGGGGGGACGAGCAGTACTTC. It is translated as CASSFTGTGGDEQYF.

J is TRBJ2-7 and V is TRBV9; a weak D match, TRBD2 (5 bases). The CDR3 extends over 11 amino acids. The ends were cut back, 2 bases at V and 6 bases at J, with 6 bases in the middle. Per germline, CDR1 SGDLS and CDR2 YYNGEE. This CDR3 is CASSVRGEQYF. CDR3 coding DNA: TGTGCCAGCAGCGTCCGGGGCGAGCAGTACTTC.

This chain uses TRBV27 with TRBJ2-7; weak D call: TRBD2 (6 bases). CDR3 length: 13 residues. Germline-derived CDR1 and CDR2 are MNHEY and SMNVEV (reference sequence). Trimming removed 2 bases at V and 7 bases at J, with 12 bases between. DNA for the CDR3: TGTGCCAGCAGTTTAGAGCTAGCGAGGGAGCAGTACTTC. It encodes CASSLELAREQYF.

The chain couples TRBV29-1 to TRBJ1-2, with 9 bases aligning to TRBD1. Unmatched junction bases numbered 9, after V lost 0 bases and J lost 4 bases. The CDR3 totals 16 residues. CDR1 and CDR2 (germline): SQVTM, ANQGSEA. The CDR3 DNA sequence: TGCAGCGTTGAAGATCCTGGAGGGGGACAGGGCTATGGCTACACCTTC. Protein product: CSVEDPGGGQGYGYTF.

J is TRBJ1-3 and V is TRBV5-6, with D unclear. CDR3 length: 14 residues. Germline V gene data show CDR1 as SGHDT and CDR2 as YYEEEE. Deletions cut 5 bases from V and 0 bases from J, with 9 bases between. CDR3 in amino acids: CASSHPRSGNTIYF. In DNA, the CDR3 is TGTGCCAGCAGTCATCCCCGCTCTGGAAACACCATATATTTT.

This chain uses TRBV10-2 with TRBJ2-7, with D perhaps TRBD2 (7 bases). The germline V gene encodes CDR1 WSHSY and CDR2 SAAADI. This CDR3 contains 14 residues. Trimming took off 6 bases at V and 7 bases at J, with 19 bases between the two ends. CDR3 coding DNA: TGCGCCAGCAGGAGGGGGGGAACTACGAGTGAGCAGTACTTC. Translating gives CASRRGGTTSEQYF.

The chain couples TRBV10-3 to TRBJ2-7, with D possibly TRBD1 on 6 matching bases. This CDR3 has 12 amino acids. The V gene lost 10 bases and the J gene lost 2 bases, with 12 bases spanning the gap. Germline-derived CDR1 and CDR2 are ENHRY and SYGVKD. In DNA form, the CDR3 reads TGTGCCACAAGGACAGCAACCTACGAGCAGTACTTC. Its translation: CATRTATYEQYF.

A few counts support this clonotype. V gene TRBV2 combines with J gene TRBJ2-7; no definite D call. The V end lost 1 base, the J end lost 6 bases, and 7 bases lay between the germline ends. Germline lookup yields CDR1 SNHLY and CDR2 FYNNEI. This CDR3 has 12 amino acids. CDR3 protein: CASSEEQPEQYF. The CDR3 DNA reads as TGTGCCAGCAGTGAAGAACAGCCCGAGCAGTACTTC.

This sequence joins TRBV11-1 and TRBJ2-3, with 9 positions matching TRBD1. The CDR3 has 15 amino acids. Germline CDR1 is SGHAT and CDR2 is FQDESV (reference sequence). The V and J ends lost 5 bases and 4 bases, in that order; junction bases with no gene match: 7. For the CDR3, the DNA is TGTGCCAGCAGCCACCGGGACAGGGAGTCAGATACGCAGTATTTT. Its translation: CASSHRDRESDTQYF. The full variable domain, in which reference TRBV11-1 and TRBJ2-3 provide the parts outside the CDR3, is EAEVAQSPRYKITEKSQAVAFWCDPISGHATLYWYRQILGQGPELLVQFQDESVVDDSQLPKDRFSAERLKGVDSTLKIQPAELGDSAMYLCASSHRDRESDTQYFGPGTRLTVL.

DNA for the CDR3: TGCGCCAGCAGCTTGGTATTGGGGGCGTCCTACGAGCAGTACTTC. This translates into CASSLVLGASYEQYF. This chain uses TRBV5-1 with TRBJ2-7; the D gene is possibly TRBD1 (6 bases). The CDR3 consists of 15 residues. The V gene's germline CDR1 is SGHRS and CDR2 YFSETQ. The ends were cut back, 0 bases at V and 1 base at J, with 11 bases in the middle.

The chain uses TRBV24-1 and TRBJ2-7; TRBD2 is a possible D gene (5 bases). Germline V lookup: CDR1 KGHDR, CDR2 SFDVKD. Trimming removed 2 bases from V and 4 bases from J, with 17 bases in between. This CDR3 has 16 amino acids. CDR3 residues: CATSDSKAGNVYEQYF. CDR3 nucleotides: TGTGCCACCAGTGATTCCAAAGCCGGGAACGTTTACGAGCAGTACTTC.

The chain recombines TRBV7-9 with TRBJ2-5, with D perhaps TRBD2 (7 bases). This CDR3 is built from 15 residues. V dropped 0 bases and J dropped 11 bases, with 19 bases sitting between them. The V gene's germline CDR1 is SEHNR and CDR2 FQNEAQ (reference sequence). The CDR3 sequence: CASSLARSGGYGQYF. For the CDR3, the DNA is TGTGCCAGCAGCTTAGCGCGGTCGGGGGGCTACGGGCAGTACTTC.

The V and J genes are TRBV20-1 and TRBJ2-7; D is unclear. The CDR3 has 13 amino acids. V lost 6 bases and J lost 1, with 13 bases in between. Looked up from germline, CDR1 is DFQATT and CDR2 is SNEGSKA (reference sequence). The CDR3, as DNA: TGCAGTGCCCCCCTGGACGGTTCCTACGAGCAGTACTTC. Its translation: CSAPLDGSYEQYF.

The chain uses TRBV15 and TRBJ2-3, with unresolved D. The CDR3 runs to 14 residues. CDR1 is LNHNV, CDR2 YYDKDF, per germline (reference sequence). The germline V and J ends were trimmed by 0 bases and 4 bases, with 8 bases remaining between them. CDR3 sequence: CATSRDVGADTQYF. The CDR3 DNA follows: TGTGCCACCAGCAGAGATGTTGGGGCAGATACGCAGTATTTT.

This sequence joins TRBV11-2 and TRBJ2-1; unclear D gene. The CDR3 is made up of 14 amino acids. V gave up 6 bases and J gave up 7 bases, with 16 bases separating them. Germline V gene data show CDR1 as SGHAT and CDR2 as FQNNGV. CDR3 sequence (DNA): TGTGCCAGCAGGCGCCTGGGCGGCACGAATGAGCAGTTCTTC. It translates to CASRRLGGTNEQFF.